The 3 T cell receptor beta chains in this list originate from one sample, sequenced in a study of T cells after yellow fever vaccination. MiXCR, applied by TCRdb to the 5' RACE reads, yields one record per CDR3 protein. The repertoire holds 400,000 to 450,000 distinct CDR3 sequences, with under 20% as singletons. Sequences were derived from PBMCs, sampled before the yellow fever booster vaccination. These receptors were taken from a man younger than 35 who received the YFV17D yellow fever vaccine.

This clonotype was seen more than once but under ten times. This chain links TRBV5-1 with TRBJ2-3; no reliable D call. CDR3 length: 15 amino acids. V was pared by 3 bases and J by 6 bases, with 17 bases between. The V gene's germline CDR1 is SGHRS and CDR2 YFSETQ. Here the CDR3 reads CASSSRAQPGDTQYF. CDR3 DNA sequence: TGCGCCAGCAGCTCCCGGGCTCAACCCGGTGATACGCAGTATTTT.

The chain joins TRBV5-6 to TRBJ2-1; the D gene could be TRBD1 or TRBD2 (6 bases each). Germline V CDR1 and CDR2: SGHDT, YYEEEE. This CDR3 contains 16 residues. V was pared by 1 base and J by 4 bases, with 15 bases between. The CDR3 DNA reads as TGTGCCAGCAGCTTGCAAGGGGGGTCGACTTACAATGAGCAGTTCTTC. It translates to CASSLQGGSTYNEQFF.

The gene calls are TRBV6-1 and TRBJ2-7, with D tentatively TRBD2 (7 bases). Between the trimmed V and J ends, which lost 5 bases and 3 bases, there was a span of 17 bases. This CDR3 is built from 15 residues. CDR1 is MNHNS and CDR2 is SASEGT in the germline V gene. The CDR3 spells CASSQRGGSIYEQYF. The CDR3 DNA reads TGTGCCAGCAGTCAAAGGGGGGGTTCTATCTACGAGCAGTACTTC.